The present T cell receptor beta chain was sequenced within a study of blood T cell repertoires in COVID-19. Study details: Sites across the United States, Italy and Spain contributed samples from acute and convalescent COVID-19.

The assay was immunoSEQ multiplex PCR, and TCRdb's table has in-frame clones only and misses some. Of 300,000 to 400,000 clones listed, around 89% are singletons. J lost 2 bases, V lost 4 bases, and 4 bases had no gene match. This CDR3 region has 14 residues. This study enrolled people aged 18 to 89 from about two dozen US geographic areas. Cohorts were determined from participant-reported clinical history. Resolution of symptoms, clearance, or two negative PCRs was present in recovered Cohort 3 donors. The sequenced sample consisted of PBMCs or T cells enriched from blood (not recorded which). This chain uses TRBV5-3 with TRBJ2-7; 9 bases match TRBD1. TRBV5-3 falls under the ORF class, with uncertain function. The TCR originated in a man aged 18-30 years who had recovered from COVID-19. CDR3 sequence: CARSRDRDPYEQYF. The CDR3 bases are TGTGCCAGAAGCCGGGACAGGGATCCCTACGAGCAGTACTTC.